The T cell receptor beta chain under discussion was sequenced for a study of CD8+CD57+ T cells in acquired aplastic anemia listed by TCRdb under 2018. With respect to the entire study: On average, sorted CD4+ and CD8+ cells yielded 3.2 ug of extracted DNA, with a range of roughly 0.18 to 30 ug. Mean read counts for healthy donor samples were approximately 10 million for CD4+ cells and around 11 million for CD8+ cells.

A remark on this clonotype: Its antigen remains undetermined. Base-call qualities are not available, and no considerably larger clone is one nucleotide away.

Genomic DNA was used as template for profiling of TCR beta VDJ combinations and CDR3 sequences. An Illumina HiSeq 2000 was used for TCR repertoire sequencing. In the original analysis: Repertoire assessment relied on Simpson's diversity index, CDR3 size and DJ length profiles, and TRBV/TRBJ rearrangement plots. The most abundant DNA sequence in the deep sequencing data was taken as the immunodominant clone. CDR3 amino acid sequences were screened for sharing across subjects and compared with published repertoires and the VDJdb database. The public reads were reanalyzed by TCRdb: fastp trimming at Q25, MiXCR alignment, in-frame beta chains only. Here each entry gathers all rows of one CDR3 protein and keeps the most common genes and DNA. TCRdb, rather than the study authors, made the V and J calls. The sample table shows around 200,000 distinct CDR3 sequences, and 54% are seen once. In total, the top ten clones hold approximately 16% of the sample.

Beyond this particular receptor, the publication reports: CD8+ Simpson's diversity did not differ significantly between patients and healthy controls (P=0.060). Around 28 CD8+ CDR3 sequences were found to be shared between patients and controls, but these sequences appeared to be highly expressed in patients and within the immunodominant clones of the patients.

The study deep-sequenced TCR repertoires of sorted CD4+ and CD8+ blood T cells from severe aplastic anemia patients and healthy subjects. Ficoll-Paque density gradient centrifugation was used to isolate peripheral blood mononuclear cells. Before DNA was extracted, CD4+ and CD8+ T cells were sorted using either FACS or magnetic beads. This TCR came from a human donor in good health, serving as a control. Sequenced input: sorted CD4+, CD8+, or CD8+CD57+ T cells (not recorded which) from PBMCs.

The base sequence is TGTGCCAGCAGCTCATCAGGACTAGCGGTAACCTACAATGAGCAGTTCTTC. Its translation is CASSSSGLAVTYNEQFF. The receptor chain draws on TRBV9 and TRBJ2-1, with 10 bases matching TRBD2. From the cysteine through the phenylalanine, the CDR3 covers 17 amino acids. Left in the record is the CDR3 DNA by itself, 51 bases read in frame from the first base. CDR1 SGDLS and CDR2 YYNGEE were looked up in the germline V gene. Ends trimmed: V by 4 bases, J by 2 bases; bases unmatched to a gene: 9. Reference TRBV9 and TRBJ2-1 proteins supply the regions before and after the CDR3; the full variable domain is: DSGVTQTPKHLITATGQRVTLRCSPRSGDLSVYWYQQSLDQGLQFLIQYYNGEERAKGNILERFSAQQFPDLHSELNLSSLELGDSALYFCASSSSGLAVTYNEQFFGPGTRLTVL.